The 28 T cell receptor beta chains reported below all come from one sample, sequenced in a study of blood T cells in healthy people across ages. A sample-barcoded 5' primer and a J-beta primer mix were used in a second PCR of about 7 to 12 cycles. Via MiXCR, TCRdb re-called the 5' RACE reads, giving one row per CDR3 protein. The data hold roughly 680,000 distinct CDR3 sequences, with around a fifth observed a single time. Sequenced: blood. These receptors originate from a man between 65 and 79 years old in good health.

This clonotype was recorded a few times. The V and J genes are TRBV4-3 and TRBJ2-6, with D possibly TRBD1 on 6 matching bases. The CDR3 has 15 amino acids. V lost 0 bases and J 12 bases, leaving 15 bases between the germline ends. Germline assignment: CDR1 LGHNA and CDR2 YSLEER. The CDR3 loop is CASSQDKGSGAVLTF. DNA of the CDR3: TGCGCCAGCAGCCAAGATAAAGGTTCAGGGGCCGTCCTGACTTTC.

The chain has TRBV18 and TRBJ2-6; TRBD1 might be the D (5 bases). The V gene's germline CDR1 is KGHSH and CDR2 LQKENI. V lost 2 bases, J lost 0 bases, and 17 bases lay in between. The CDR3 spans 19 residues. The CDR3 reads CASSPLPLGRDSGANVLTF. The CDR3 DNA reads as TGTGCCAGCTCACCATTACCCCTCGGCAGGGACTCTGGGGCCAACGTCCTGACTTTC.

The gene calls are TRBV5-6 and TRBJ2-7; 10 bases fit TRBD2. V dropped 5 bases and J dropped 5; count of bases not matched to a gene: 7. In germline, CDR1 is SGHDT, CDR2 YYEEEE. CDR3 size: 14 residues. CDR3 nucleotide sequence: TGTGCCAGCAGTCGAAGCGGGAGGGTTAACGAGCAGTACTTC. Translated, it gives CASSRSGRVNEQYF.

V and J are TRBV2 and TRBJ2-2, with no clear D. The CDR3 totals 15 residues. V dropped 6 bases and J dropped 1 base, with 12 bases sitting between them. CDR1 is SNHLY and CDR2 is FYNNEI in the germline V gene. The CDR3 sequence: CASRQIVGNTGELFF. As DNA, the CDR3 is TGTGCCAGCAGGCAGATCGTGGGGAACACCGGGGAGCTGTTTTTT.

This clonotype was seen a few times. The chain couples TRBV10-3 to TRBJ2-5; 10 bases map to TRBD2. The DNA end is more similar to TRBJ2-7, so the J call may be wrong. Germline assignment: CDR1 ENHRY and CDR2 SYGVKD. There are 14 residues in the CDR3. In DNA form, the CDR3 reads TGTGCCATCCGTCCAGCGGGAGGGTCGTACGAGCAGTACTTC. This sequence encodes CAIRPAGGSYEQYF.

The chain carries TRBV6-5 and TRBJ2-1, with D possibly TRBD1 on 6 matching bases. The DNA matches TRBJ2-7 better at its end, which makes the J call doubtful. Per the germline V gene, CDR1 is MNHEY and CDR2 is SVGAGI. The length of the CDR3 is 11 residues. CDR3 nucleotide sequence: TGTGCCAGCAGCGCAATACAGGGGCAGTACTTC. Protein product: CASSAIQGQYF.

Ten or more counts support this clonotype. This sequence joins TRBV2 and TRBJ2-7; 7 nucleotides align to TRBD2. V was pared by 7 bases and J by 4 bases, with 7 bases of the junction left unmatched. The CDR3 sequence is 13 residues long. Germline V gives CDR1 SNHLY, CDR2 FYNNEI. CDR3 sequence (DNA): TGTGCCAGCAAAGGGCCTAGCGGTTACGAGCAGTACTTC. Translating it yields CASKGPSGYEQYF.

As for this clonotype: No conserved phenylalanine or tryptophan is present at the end of the CDR3, so a read error is the likely explanation. The rearrangement links TRBV2 to TRBJ1-4, with no clear D. This CDR3 region has 10 residues. V was pared by 7 bases and J by 7 bases, with 4 bases between. Germline CDR1 and CDR2: SNHLY and FYNNEI. The CDR3 region is CASKIEKLFS. The DNA for the CDR3 is TGTGCCAGCAAAATTGAAAAACTGTTTTCT.

The V call is TRBV29-1, the J call TRBJ2-5, with 8 bases identical to TRBD2. The V gene's germline CDR1 is SQVTM and CDR2 ANQGSEA. V lost 6 bases to trimming and J lost 1 base; unmatched junction nucleotides: 1. This CDR3 has 12 residues. In DNA form, the CDR3 reads TGCAGCGTCGGGACTAGCCAAGAGACCCAGTACTTC. Encoded protein: CSVGTSQETQYF.

This clonotype turned up a few times. Germline and junction disagree at one end, which may indicate a read error. The rearrangement uses TRBV6-6 and TRBJ2-7, with D tentatively TRBD1 (7 bases). The length of the CDR3 is 12 residues. Per germline, CDR1 MNHNY and CDR2 SVGAGI (reference sequence). The CDR3 spells CASKGAGGRLEF. The CDR3 nucleotides are TGTGCCAGCAAGGGGGCAGGGGGAAGACTAGAGTTC.

The chain employs TRBV20-1 and TRBJ1-2; D is possibly TRBD1 (5 bases). The germline V gene encodes CDR1 DFQATT and CDR2 SNEGSKA (reference sequence). CDR3 length: 14 amino acids. V was trimmed by 0 bases and J by 3 bases, leaving 11 bases between them. CDR3 loop: CSARDPKGHYGYTF. The DNA for the CDR3 is TGCAGTGCTAGAGATCCGAAGGGGCACTATGGCTACACCTTC.

This clonotype showed up just a few times. The V and J genes are TRBV7-2 and TRBJ2-7; D call uncertain. V gave up 5 bases and J gave up 2 bases, with 7 bases separating them. The CDR3 loop spans 12 amino acids. The germline CDR1 and CDR2 sequences are SGHTA and FQGNSA. The CDR3 sequence: CASSQDAYEQYF. The CDR3 nucleotides read TGTGCCAGCAGCCAGGACGCCTACGAGCAGTACTTC.

This clonotype was seen a few times. The chain joins TRBV7-9 to TRBJ2-5; 7 nucleotides line up with TRBD1. The CDR3 loop spans 14 amino acids. V lost 5 bases and J lost 5; bases outside the gene matches: 8. Germline CDR1 and CDR2: SEHNR and FQNEAQ (reference sequence). CDR3 in DNA: TGTGCCAGCAGCCAGGGACAGCCGCCGGAGACCCAGTACTTC. This gives the protein CASSQGQPPETQYF.

Details on this clonotype: Relative to the germline gene, one junction end is altered; a read error may explain this. V usage is TRBV6-2 or TRBV6-3 and J usage is TRBJ2-5, with D tentatively TRBD2 (6 bases). The CDR3 consists of 14 residues. Per the germline V gene, CDR1 is MNHEY and CDR2 is SVGEGT. The CDR3 spells CASRTSGAYNERFF. The CDR3 nucleotides read TGTGCCAGCAGGACTAGTGGCGCCTACAATGAGCGGTTCTTC.

This clonotype was seen a few times. This could be a read error, since a much larger clone is one nucleotide away. This chain connects TRBV5-1 to TRBJ2-7; either TRBD1 or TRBD2 may supply D (5 bases each). The CDR3 loop spans 13 amino acids. Germline V gene data show CDR1 as SGHRS and CDR2 as YFSETQ. The CDR3 sequence is CASSLVGDDEQCF. The CDR3 DNA sequence: TGCGCCAGCAGCTTGGTAGGGGACGACGAGCAGTGCTTC.

The chain couples TRBV14 to TRBJ2-3; possible D gene TRBD2, 5 bases. V shed 3 bases and J shed 9 bases, with 16 bases lying between them. Germline CDR1 and CDR2: SGHDN and FVKESK. This CDR3 spans 14 amino acids. The CDR3 region is CASSQIGGRETQYF. The CDR3 region has the DNA TGTGCCAGCAGCCAGATTGGAGGACGAGAGACGCAGTATTTT.

J is TRBJ2-7 and V is TRBV2; D gene unclear. The closer fit of TRBJ2-1 to the DNA end suggests the J call may be wrong. Germline CDR1 and CDR2: SNHLY and FYNNEI. The CDR3 sequence is 13 residues long. CDR3 nucleotides: TGTGCCAGCAGTGAGTTAGAGGACAATGAGCAGTTCTTC. It encodes CASSELEDNEQFF.

The chain has TRBV20-1 and TRBJ2-5, with D possibly TRBD2 on 5 matching bases. The J call could be wrong; TRBJ2-1 is a better fit for the DNA end. Germline CDR1 and CDR2: DFQATT and SNEGSKA (reference sequence). The CDR3 sequence is 13 residues long. The CDR3 is CSAREGSRNEQFF. The CDR3, as DNA: TGCAGTGCTAGAGAAGGGAGTCGAAATGAGCAGTTCTTC.

This clonotype appeared a few times. The chain links TRBV5-1 to TRBJ1-3; TRBD1 is a possible D gene (6 bases). Germline V gives CDR1 SGHRS, CDR2 YFSETQ. The CDR3 has 15 amino acids. The ends were cut back, 4 bases at V and 1 base at J, with 12 bases in the middle. For the CDR3, the DNA is TGCGCCAGCAGCAAAACCACAGGGTCTGGAAACACCATATATTTT. Translated, it gives CASSKTTGSGNTIYF.

J is TRBJ1-4 and V is TRBV20-1, with TRBD1 as a possible D gene (6 bases). The CDR3 length is 15 residues. Between the trimmed V and J ends, which lost 0 bases and 3 bases, there was a span of 11 bases. From germline, CDR1 is DFQATT and CDR2 SNEGSKA (reference sequence). The CDR3, as DNA: TGCAGTGCTAGAGATCAGGGGAGATCTAATGAAAAACTGTTTTTT. This sequence encodes CSARDQGRSNEKLFF.

On this clonotype: At one boundary the junction diverges from the germline segment, which might be a read error. This chain uses TRBV12-3 or TRBV12-4 with TRBJ2-1; D perhaps matches TRBD2 (5 bases). The CDR3 covers 13 residues. CDR3 loop: CASRWRIANEQFF. CDR3 nucleotides: TGTGCCAGCAGATGGAGGATCGCCAATGAACAGTTCTTC.

There are a few counts of this clonotype. The rearrangement links TRBV27 to TRBJ2-5; D is possibly TRBD1 (6 bases). The J call is in doubt because the DNA end fits TRBJ2-7 better. The germline V gene encodes CDR1 MNHEY and CDR2 SMNVEV (reference sequence). The CDR3 runs 13 residues. The DNA for the CDR3 is TGTGCCAGCAGTAACAGGGTTACCTACGAGCAGTACTTC. Its protein product is CASSNRVTYEQYF.

This chain joins TRBV28 and TRBJ2-7, with no clear D. V shed 5 bases and J shed 5 bases, with 13 bases lying between them. The CDR3 totals 13 residues. CDR1 is MDHEN and CDR2 is SYDVKM in the germline V gene. The CDR3 coding sequence is TGTGCCAGCAGTCCCACTCCGAAGGACGAGCAGTACTTC. This codes for CASSPTPKDEQYF.

This clonotype appeared a few times. CDR3 in DNA: TGCGCCAGCAGCTTGGACTCGGGACTAGCAATCTACGAGCAGTACTTC. Protein sequence: CASSLDSGLAIYEQYF. The J gene is TRBJ2-5, the V gene TRBV5-1, with TRBD2 matching 9 bases. The J call may be in error: the DNA end matches TRBJ2-7 better. Germline V gives CDR1 SGHRS, CDR2 YFSETQ. The length of the CDR3 is 16 residues.

The chain employs TRBV5-1 and TRBJ2-4; 7 nucleotides agree with TRBD2. After removal of 0 bases from V and 1 base from J, the junction contained 7 bases not matched to a gene. Germline CDR1 and CDR2: SGHRS and YFSETQ. The CDR3 length is 17 residues. The CDR3 DNA reads TGCGCCAGCAGCTTGGCCCCGGGGAGGGATGCCAAAAACATTCAGTACTTC. This encodes CASSLAPGRDAKNIQYF.

This clonotype was seen ten or more times. The chain uses TRBV5-1 and TRBJ1-1; the D gene is possibly TRBD1 (5 bases). Germline CDR1 and CDR2: SGHRS and YFSETQ. V lost 1 base, J lost 4 bases, and 14 bases lay in between. The CDR3 totals 15 residues. The CDR3 protein is CASSLIPGSGTEAFF. The CDR3, as DNA: TGCGCCAGCAGCTTGATCCCAGGGTCGGGCACTGAAGCTTTCTTT.

This clonotype occurred a few times. The chain uses TRBV6-5 and TRBJ2-3, with 7 positions matching TRBD2. The CDR3 runs 15 residues. The junction had 8 bases not matched to a gene; V was cut back by 6 bases and J by 2 bases. CDR1 and CDR2 (germline): MNHEY, SVGAGI. The CDR3 loop is CASRETSWNTDTQYF. In DNA, the CDR3 is TGTGCCAGCAGGGAGACTAGCTGGAACACAGATACGCAGTATTTT.

There are a few counts of this clonotype. The chain combines TRBV6-6 with TRBJ2-4; 12 bases align to TRBD1. CDR3 length: 17 residues. After removal of 2 bases from V and 6 bases from J, the junction contained 8 bases not matched to a gene. The germline CDR1 and CDR2 sequences are MNHNY and SVGAGI (reference sequence). The CDR3 DNA is TGTGCCAGCAGTTACACCCAGGGACAGGGGGCGGGAAACATTCAGTACTTC. Amino acid sequence: CASSYTQGQGAGNIQYF.